These T cell receptor beta chains were read from a single sample in a study of cytomegalovirus exposure and HLA in healthy donors. TCRdb keeps only in-frame clones here, not all; method: immunoSEQ multiplex PCR. The sample has roughly 120,000 clones, about 81% seen once. The sequencing input was PBMCs. The receptors come from a woman aged 25 to 39 in good health and CMV-seronegative. Both conserved end residues are part of each CDR3. D genes are given only for firm matches. Some rows mark clone size as missing; the rest say once, few, many or name a class of expanded clone.

j_call: TRBJ2-3
d_call: .
v_call: TRBV30
clone_size: .
cdr3_nt: TGTGCCTGCCCCATCCGAGGGGGAGATACGCAGTATTTT
cdr3_aa: CACPIRGGDTQYF

j_call: TRBJ2-3
d_call: TRBD2
v_call: TRBV9
clone_size: .
cdr3_nt: TGTGCCAGCAGCATGGGGGACTACCGCACAGATACGCAGTATTTT
cdr3_aa: CASSMGDYRTDTQYF

j_call: TRBJ1-1
d_call: .
v_call: TRBV7-6
clone_size: .
cdr3_nt: TGTGCCAGCAGCGAATTAGACACTGAAGCTTTCTTT
cdr3_aa: CASSELDTEAFF

j_call: TRBJ1-5
d_call: .
v_call: TRBV4-1
clone_size: .
cdr3_nt: TGCGCCAGCAGCCAAGATGTCGGCAGGCCCAATCAGCCCCAGCATTTT
cdr3_aa: CASSQDVGRPNQPQHF

j_call: TRBJ2-1
d_call: TRBD2
v_call: TRBV11-3
clone_size: .
cdr3_nt: TGTGCCAGCAGCTCCACCCCGGGGGGGACCTACAATGAGCAGTTCTTC
cdr3_aa: CASSSTPGGTYNEQFF

j_call: TRBJ1-1
d_call: .
v_call: TRBV7-3
clone_size: .
cdr3_nt: TGTGCCAGCAGCTCTCCGTTGAACACTGAAGCTTTCTTT
cdr3_aa: CASSSPLNTEAFF

j_call: TRBJ2-3
d_call: TRBD1
v_call: TRBV9
clone_size: .
cdr3_nt: TGTGCCAGCAGCCGGGCAGGGGGTTTCGCAGATACGCAGTATTTT
cdr3_aa: CASSRAGGFADTQYF

j_call: TRBJ2-1
d_call: TRBD2
v_call: TRBV7-9
clone_size: .
cdr3_nt: TGTGCCAGCGCGACCGGGACTAGCGGGACCAATGAGCAGTTCTTC
cdr3_aa: CASATGTSGTNEQFF

j_call: TRBJ1-6
d_call: .
v_call: TRBV14
clone_size: few
cdr3_nt: TGTGCCAGCAGCCAAGTTGGCAGGGGAAATTCACCCCTCCACTTT
cdr3_aa: CASSQVGRGNSPLHF

j_call: TRBJ1-6
d_call: .
v_call: TRBV2
clone_size: .
cdr3_nt: TGTGCCAGCAGACCCACGGCAGGGCAAAAAAGGAATTCACCCCTCCACTTT
cdr3_aa: CASRPTAGQKRNSPLHF

j_call: TRBJ1-5
d_call: .
v_call: TRBV18
clone_size: .
cdr3_nt: TGTGCCAGCTCACCGGGACACTTCAATCAGCCCCAGCATTTT
cdr3_aa: CASSPGHFNQPQHF

j_call: TRBJ2-1
d_call: TRBD1
v_call: TRBV6-5
clone_size: .
cdr3_nt: TGTGCCAGCAGTTACCTCTCAGGGGGAGCCGATGAGCAGTTCTTC
cdr3_aa: CASSYLSGGADEQFF

j_call: TRBJ2-1
d_call: TRBD1
v_call: TRBV2
clone_size: .
cdr3_nt: TGTGCCAGCGGCAGGGGGTTTACCAATGAGCAGTTCTTC
cdr3_aa: CASGRGFTNEQFF

j_call: TRBJ1-1
d_call: .
v_call: TRBV7-2
clone_size: .
cdr3_nt: TGTGCCAGCCGCGCTACTCCCGGGGTGAACACTGAAGCTTTCTTT
cdr3_aa: CASRATPGVNTEAFF

j_call: TRBJ1-1
d_call: TRBD1
v_call: TRBV11-2
clone_size: .
cdr3_nt: TGTGCCAGCAGCTCCGGACAGGGCGCTGAAGCTTTCTTT
cdr3_aa: CASSSGQGAEAFF

j_call: TRBJ2-1
d_call: TRBD2
v_call: TRBV5-6
clone_size: .
cdr3_nt: TGTGCCAGCAGTCCTCTAGCGGGAGGGCCGGTGGACAATGAGCAGTTCTTC
cdr3_aa: CASSPLAGGPVDNEQFF

j_call: TRBJ2-1
d_call: TRBD2
v_call: TRBV4-3
clone_size: .
cdr3_nt: TGCGCCAGCAGCCAAAAAACTAGCGAATACAATGAGCAGTTCTTC
cdr3_aa: CASSQKTSEYNEQFF

j_call: TRBJ1-1
d_call: .
v_call: TRBV2
clone_size: .
cdr3_nt: TGTGCCAGCAGCTCCGACACGTGGGAAGCTTTCTTT
cdr3_aa: CASSSDTWEAFF

j_call: TRBJ1-3
d_call: TRBD1
v_call: TRBV29-1
clone_size: .
cdr3_nt: TGCAGCGTTTCAGGGGGCATTTCTGGAAACACCATATATTTT
cdr3_aa: CSVSGGISGNTIYF

j_call: TRBJ2-3
d_call: .
v_call: TRBV7-3
clone_size: few
cdr3_nt: TGTGCCAGCAGCCTTAGGAGGGCAGATACGCAGTATTTT
cdr3_aa: CASSLRRADTQYF

j_call: TRBJ1-5
d_call: .
v_call: TRBV5-1
clone_size: .
cdr3_nt: TGCGCGAGCCGGGGGGCGGAAGATCAGCCCCAGCATTTT
cdr3_aa: CASRGAEDQPQHF

j_call: TRBJ1-2
d_call: .
v_call: TRBV4-2
clone_size: once
cdr3_nt: TGTGCCAGCAGCCAATCAGGGGAGACCTATGGCTACACCTTC
cdr3_aa: CASSQSGETYGYTF

j_call: TRBJ2-5
d_call: TRBD1
v_call: TRBV7-8
clone_size: .
cdr3_nt: TGTGCCAGCAGCTATACGGGACAGGGGGCCCAGACCCAGTACTTC
cdr3_aa: CASSYTGQGAQTQYF

j_call: TRBJ1-2
d_call: .
v_call: TRBV2
clone_size: .
cdr3_nt: TGTGCCAGCAGAGACCTCCGGGAAGGCTACACCTTC
cdr3_aa: CASRDLREGYTF

j_call: TRBJ1-2
d_call: .
v_call: TRBV7-6
clone_size: .
cdr3_nt: TGTGCCAGCAGCTTATCCTCGGGATGGAGAGCTGGCTACACCTTC
cdr3_aa: CASSLSSGWRAGYTF

j_call: TRBJ2-1
d_call: .
v_call: TRBV29-1
clone_size: .
cdr3_nt: TGCAGCGTACAGAAAAGCTCCTACAATGAGCAGTTCTTC
cdr3_aa: CSVQKSSYNEQFF

j_call: TRBJ1-6
d_call: .
v_call: TRBV19
clone_size: .
cdr3_nt: TGTGCCAATAGAAAAGGGGAATATTCACCCCTCCACTTT
cdr3_aa: CANRKGEYSPLHF

j_call: TRBJ2-7
d_call: TRBD1
v_call: TRBV19
clone_size: .
cdr3_nt: TGTGCCAGTAGTACTCGACAGGGGGCCACTACCTACGAGCAGTACTTC
cdr3_aa: CASSTRQGATTYEQYF

j_call: TRBJ2-7
d_call: TRBD2
v_call: TRBV13
clone_size: once
cdr3_nt: TGTGCCAGCAGCCCGCAGCGGGGGAGAGCCTACGAGCAGTACTTC
cdr3_aa: CASSPQRGRAYEQYF